This is a list of T cell receptor beta chains from one sample in a study of response to subunit inactivated influenza vaccine. TCRdb independently ran MiXCR on the RT-PCR reads; one entry per CDR3 protein. Of about 800,000 distinct CDR3 sequences listed, roughly 20% were seen once; the top ten hold roughly 10%. Material: PBMCs from blood, obtained 5 days after vaccination. The origin of the receptors is a middle-aged man who received an inactivated influenza vaccine. CDR3s include the opening cysteine and the closing phenylalanine or tryptophan. A row's size may be missing; if present it is once, few, many or a size class.

>TRBV20-1|-
CSAAHPGRSEAFF
>TRBV14|-
CASSQIGGLNTEAFF
>TRBV18|many
CASSPRGSDEQYF
>TRBV10-3|few
CAISEAETGTGYGYTF
>TRBV7-2|few
CASSSLAGGDYEQYF
>TRBV3-1|-
CATCQGKTRLSYNEQFF
>TRBV20-1|few
CSAPDPRQGDQPQHF
>TRBV5-1|few
CASTLGPRPGSYNEQFF
>TRBV6-2/TRBV6-3|-
CASRYASGGALNEQFF
>TRBV12-3/TRBV12-4|-
CASRKDSGSTDTQYF
>TRBV20-1|few
CSAPLAGGPPDTQYF
>TRBV9|-
CASSAGYRVSREDTEAFF
>TRBV4-3|-
CASSQAVSPSTDTQYF
>TRBV6-1|-
CASSADRGQLTGELFF
>TRBV7-9|-
CASSSTRGTGGYNEQFF
>TRBV24-1|-
CATSHSTPDGYNEQFF
>TRBV7-2|few
CASSASGTRGTGELFF
>TRBV7-2|-
CASSLKAGLSGETQYF
>TRBV20-1|few
CSARVGGGAGILQFF
>TRBV6-2/TRBV6-3|few
CASSQSRGRSYNEQFF
>TRBV29-1|few
CSVPLTSGITQETQYF
>TRBV20-1|-
CSARDRRGQSGYTF
>TRBV20-1|few
CSASGRGRWNEQFF
>TRBV7-2|once
CASRPGTGSPYEQYF
>TRBV6-2/TRBV6-3|few
CASMGETQYF
>TRBV4-2|-
CASSRSVIDTQYF
>TRBV4-1|-
CASSQDKGASYEQYF
>TRBV5-6|-
CASSRVAGVYEQYF
>TRBV7-2|few
CASSFRGVSSYNEQFF
>TRBV29-1|-
CSVGQGEDQPQHF
>TRBV28|-
CASGYFGVQDEQFF
>TRBV10-3|-
CAIKPQQISTDTQYF
>TRBV6-5|-
CASSYLQGAAEQYF
>TRBV27|-
CASSSGLAGDPGDTQYF
>TRBV20-1|many
CGSWVAGSYEQYF
>TRBV5-1|few
CASSLPGQEPYNEQFF
>TRBV5-6|many
CASTTTGGLGKTGELFF
>TRBV12-3/TRBV12-4|few
CASSRTGGGEQYF
>TRBV9|-
CASSGGQGGEQFF
>TRBV6-2/TRBV6-3|-
CASSYQLTGQPQHF
>TRBV27|few
CASRPSYGGTDTQYF
>TRBV12-3/TRBV12-4|-
CASILKLAALYEQYF
>TRBV12-3/TRBV12-4|-
CASTVASGRAGNEQFF
>TRBV12-3/TRBV12-4|few
CASSPGKFGTSSYEQYF
>TRBV20-1|-
CSVQPYGGHPNNEQFF
>TRBV10-3|many
CAISEGSYYNEQFF
>TRBV7-2|few
CASRPSGGRSHNEQFF